This T cell receptor (beta chain) was recovered during a study of OX40 agonist ivuxolimab in advanced cancers. About the research overall: Ivuxolimab was administered intravenously to patients at 0.01 to 10 mg/kg every 2 weeks.

V shed 6 bases and J shed 0 bases, with 6 bases lying between them. The CDR3 has 13 residues. Germline CDR1 is PRHDT and CDR2 is FYEKMQ (reference sequence). Findings and caveats of the study: At doses 0.1 to 3.0 mg/kg, CD4+ and CD8+ clones expanded. The study found that CD8+ T cells averaged more expanded clones than CD4+.

Comments on this clone: Its specificity is unknown.

Profiled with immunoSEQ multiplex PCR; TCRdb holds only in-frame clones, not every one. The profile shows 15,000 to 25,000 clones, around four fifths of them singletons. This sequence originates from an adult with an advanced solid tumor such as melanoma, head and neck, liver or kidney cancer. The chain recombines TRBV13 with TRBJ1-3, with D unresolved. The source was CD4+ or CD8+ T cells sorted from blood, collected in a trial of the OX40 agonist ivuxolimab. Here the CDR3 reads CASSRFSGNTIYF. The DNA of the CDR3 is TGTGCCAGCAGTCGGTTCTCTGGAAACACCATATATTTT.